The 12 T cell receptor beta chains given below trace back to one sample, sequenced in a study of T cell responses to AZD1222 COVID-19 vaccine. TCRdb's table, derived via immunoSEQ multiplex PCR, lists solely in-frame clones and lacks some. This table has about 56,000 clones, 75% to 90% appearing once. The sample here was peripheral blood, taken on day 0 of AZD1222 vaccination. Receptor source: an adult in good health.

J is TRBJ2-1 and V is TRBV7-2; no reliable D call. The CDR3 has 11 residues. Germline loops: CDR1 SGHTA, CDR2 FQGNSA. V was shortened by 5 bases and J by 3 bases, with 2 bases between the two germline ends. This chain's CDR3 is CASSDYNEQFF. DNA for the CDR3: TGTGCCAGCAGCGACTACAATGAGCAGTTCTTC.

The chain carries TRBV5-1 and TRBJ2-2; D may be TRBD1 (7 bases). CDR3 length equals 15 residues. V lost 1 base and J lost 7, with 14 bases in between. The V gene's germline CDR1 is SGHRS and CDR2 YFSETQ. This chain's CDR3 is CASSLKEGDSGELFF. CDR3 coding DNA: TGCGCCAGCAGCTTGAAGGAGGGGGACAGCGGGGAGCTGTTTTTT.

The rearrangement uses TRBV4-1 and TRBJ1-6, with TRBD1 as a possible D gene (6 bases). The CDR3 contains 17 residues. Germline V lookup: CDR1 MGHRA, CDR2 YSYEKL. Trimming cost V 2 bases and J 6 bases, with 17 bases left between them. CDR3 sequence: CASSQRWGGGINSPLHF. DNA for the CDR3: TGCGCCAGCAGCCAACGGTGGGGAGGGGGGATTAATTCACCCCTCCACTTT.

The chain links TRBV6-5 to TRBJ2-7; the match to TRBD1 covers 7 bases. This CDR3 contains 13 residues. Germline V lookup: CDR1 MNHEY, CDR2 SVGAGI. V lost 6 bases and J lost 5; bases outside the gene matches: 7. DNA of the CDR3: TGTGCCAGCAGAAACAGGGGAGCCAACGAGCAGTACTTC. Amino acid sequence: CASRNRGANEQYF.

CDR3 sequence: CSVEDRYHYEQYF. CDR3 in DNA: TGCAGCGTTGAAGACCGCTATCACTACGAGCAGTACTTC. The V call is TRBV29-1, the J call TRBJ2-7; no definite D call. The length of the CDR3 is 13 residues. Between the trimmed V and J ends, which lost 0 bases and 3 bases, there was a span of 9 bases. CDR1 SQVTM and CDR2 ANQGSEA come from the germline V gene.

The chain couples TRBV7-6 to TRBJ1-4; D is ambiguous. The CDR3 loop spans 15 amino acids. The V end was cut by 3 bases, the J end by 3 bases, with 11 bases between. Germline lookup yields CDR1 SGHVS and CDR2 FNYEAQ. This chain's CDR3 is CASSLTVDPNEKLFF. CDR3 sequence (DNA): TGTGCCAGCAGCTTGACGGTAGATCCTAATGAAAAACTGTTTTTT. Together with reference TRBV7-6 and TRBJ1-4, the CDR3 gives the full variable domain: GAGVSQSPRYKVTKRGQDVALRCDPISGHVSLYWYRQALGQGPEFLTYFNYEAQQDKSGLPNDRFSAERPEGSISTLTIQRTEQRDSAMYRCASSLTVDPNEKLFFGSGTQLSVL.

V usage is TRBV2 and J usage is TRBJ1-2, with 9 bases that match TRBD1. Germline CDR1 SNHLY, CDR2 FYNNEI. The CDR3 extends over 13 amino acids. V was clipped by 7 bases and J by 5 bases; unmatched bases: 5. CDR3 DNA sequence: TGTGCCAGCATTATACAGGGGGCATATGGCTACACCTTC. Protein: CASIIQGAYGYTF. Using reference TRBV2 and TRBJ1-2 for the parts outside the CDR3, the full variable domain is EPEVTQTPSHQVTQMGQEVILRCVPISNHLYFYWYRQILGQKVEFLVSFYNNEISEKSEIFDDQFSVERPDGSNFTLKIRSTKLEDSAMYFCASIIQGAYGYTFGSGTRLTVV.

V gene TRBV7-9 combines with J gene TRBJ2-2, with D possibly matching TRBD1 (6 bases). The germline V and J ends were trimmed by 5 bases and 5 bases, with 18 bases remaining between them. The CDR3 runs 16 residues. CDR1 SEHNR and CDR2 FQNEAQ come from the germline V gene (reference sequence). CDR3 DNA sequence: TGTGCCAGCAGCCCCGCCGGGACAAGAGATACCGGGGAGCTGTTTTTT. It specifies CASSPAGTRDTGELFF. Full variable domain (rest looked up from reference TRBV7-9 and TRBJ2-2): DTGVSQNPRHKITKRGQNVTFRCDPISEHNRLYWYRQTLGQGPEFLTYFQNEAQLEKSRLLSDRFSAERPKGSFSTLEIQRTEQGDSAMYLCASSPAGTRDTGELFFGEGSRLTVL.

The chain employs TRBV6-5 and TRBJ2-7; 7 bases line up with TRBD2. The J segment lost 1 base and the V segment lost 7 bases, leaving 4 bases of the junction unmatched. The CDR3 is 13 amino acids. Germline CDR1 and CDR2: MNHEY and SVGAGI. CDR3 DNA: TGTGCCAGCAACCGGGGGGTTTCCTACGAGCAGTACTTC. This gives the protein CASNRGVSYEQYF.

CDR3 loop: CASSQVSQGIDYGYTF. Written as DNA, the CDR3 is TGCGCCAGCAGCCAAGTTTCCCAGGGGATTGACTATGGCTACACCTTC. The chain carries TRBV4-1 and TRBJ1-2; D may be TRBD1 (6 bases). Trimming removed 1 base at V and 3 bases at J, with 15 bases between. The CDR3 is 16 residues long. Per germline, CDR1 MGHRA and CDR2 YSYEKL.

The chain carries TRBV10-3 and TRBJ1-2, with 11 positions matching TRBD1. CDR1 is ENHRY and CDR2 is SYGVKD in the germline V gene. The CDR3 length is 17 residues. Trimming removed 10 bases from V and 4 bases from J; junction bases left unmatched: 17. CDR3 bases: TGTGCCAGCACGCCCAGGACAGGGGGCGAGGGTGCCTATGGCTACACCTTC. Translating gives CASTPRTGGEGAYGYTF.

J is TRBJ1-5 and V is TRBV18; D possibly corresponds to TRBD1 (5 bases). Germline V gene data show CDR1 as KGHSH and CDR2 as LQKENI. Trimming took off 9 bases at V and 0 bases at J, with 15 bases between the two ends. The CDR3 covers 15 residues. The CDR3 DNA reads TGTGCCAGGATAAGGGGATGGTATAGCAATCAGCCCCAGCATTTT. It codes for CARIRGWYSNQPQHF.